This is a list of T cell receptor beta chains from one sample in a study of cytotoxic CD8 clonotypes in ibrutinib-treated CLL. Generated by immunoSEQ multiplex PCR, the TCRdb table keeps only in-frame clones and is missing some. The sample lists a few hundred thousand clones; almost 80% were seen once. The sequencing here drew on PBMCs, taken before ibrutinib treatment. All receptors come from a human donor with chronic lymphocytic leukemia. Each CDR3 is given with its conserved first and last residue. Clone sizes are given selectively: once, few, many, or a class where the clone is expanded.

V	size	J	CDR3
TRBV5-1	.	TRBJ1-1	CASAQGRGNTEAFF
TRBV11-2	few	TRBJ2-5	CASSGVTETQYF
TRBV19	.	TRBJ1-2	CASSPPVLNYGYTF
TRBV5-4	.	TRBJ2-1	CASSFTLSGKRNEQFF
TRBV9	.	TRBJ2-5	CASSGSSGRLKETQYF
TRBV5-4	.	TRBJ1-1	CASSLGTLNTEAFF
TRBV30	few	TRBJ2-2	CAWSVQGQDSGELFF
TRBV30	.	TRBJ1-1	CAWSAAVEAFF
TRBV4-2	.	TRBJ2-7	CASSQDLNSYEQYF
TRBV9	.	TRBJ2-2	CASSVGPGTGELFF
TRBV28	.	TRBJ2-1	CASRRNRDRGDNEQFF
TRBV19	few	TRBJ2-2	CASSLGLVAGGPGTGELFF
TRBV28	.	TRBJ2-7	CASSYQTGGLPIEQYF
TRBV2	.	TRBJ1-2	CASSEGGQLYYGYTF
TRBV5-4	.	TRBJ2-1	CASSLGGTFEQFF
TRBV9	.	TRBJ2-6	CASSERTGRTGANVLTF
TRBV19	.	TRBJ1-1	CASSVTGNTEAFF
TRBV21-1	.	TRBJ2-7	CASGGQDKGKIAAGYEQYF
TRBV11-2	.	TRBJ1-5	CASSMDLNQPQHF
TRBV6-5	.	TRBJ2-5	CATRTSGTQVETQYF
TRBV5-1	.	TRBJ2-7	CASSLGLRDRSSVEQYF
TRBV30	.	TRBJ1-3	CAWSVRRTGLSGNTIYF
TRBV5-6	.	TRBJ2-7	CASSSRTSGRTYEQYF
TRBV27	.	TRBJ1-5	CASSLSGAGDSPQHF
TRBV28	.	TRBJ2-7	CASSLVVGQGISYEQYF
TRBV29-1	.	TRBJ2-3	CSVESRGADTQYF